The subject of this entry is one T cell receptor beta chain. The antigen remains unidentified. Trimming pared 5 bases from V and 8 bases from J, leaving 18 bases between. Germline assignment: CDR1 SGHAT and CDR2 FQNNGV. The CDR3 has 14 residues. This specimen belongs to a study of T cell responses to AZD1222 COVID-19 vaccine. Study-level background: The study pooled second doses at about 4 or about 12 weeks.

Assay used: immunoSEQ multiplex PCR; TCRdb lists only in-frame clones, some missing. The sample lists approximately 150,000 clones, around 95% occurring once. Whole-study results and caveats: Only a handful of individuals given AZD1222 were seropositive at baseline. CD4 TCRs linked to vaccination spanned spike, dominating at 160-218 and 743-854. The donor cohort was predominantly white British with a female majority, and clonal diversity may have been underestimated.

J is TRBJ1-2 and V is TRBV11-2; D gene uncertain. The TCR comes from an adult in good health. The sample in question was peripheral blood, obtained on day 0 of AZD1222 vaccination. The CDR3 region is CASSTAWPGEGYTF. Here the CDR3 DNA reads TGTGCCAGCAGCACCGCCTGGCCCGGAGAGGGCTACACCTTC.